This T cell receptor beta chain was recovered during a study of radiotherapy plus CTLA-4 blockade in lung cancer. Produced via immunoSEQ multiplex PCR; TCRdb's table is partial and in-frame only. The sample shows tens of thousands of clones, about 88% of them seen only once. Germline values: CDR1 SGHTA, CDR2 FQGNSA. The V and J ends lost 5 bases and 7 bases respectively, with 20 bases between them. CDR3 length: 16 amino acids. V gene TRBV7-2 combines with J gene TRBJ1-4, with D possibly being TRBD1 (6 bases). The sequence was collected from a human donor with non-small cell lung cancer whose response to radiotherapy plus ipilimumab could not be evaluated. The material sequenced was peripheral blood, taken from a patient treated with radiotherapy plus ipilimumab. CDR3 DNA: TGTGCCAGCAGCCCCGAACTGAGGCAGGGGAGTGAAAAACTGTTTTTT. It yields the protein CASSPELRQGSEKLFF. Combining the CDR3 with reference TRBV7-2 and TRBJ1-4 gives the whole variable domain GAGVSQSPSNKVTEKGKDVELRCDPISGHTALYWYRQSLGQGLEFLIYFQGNSAPDKSGLPSDRFSAERTGGSVSTLTIQRTQQEDSAVYLCASSPELRQGSEKLFFGSGTQLSVL.